This T cell receptor beta chain is drawn from a study of vaccination and CD4 T cells after COVID-19 (dated by TCRdb to between 2021 and 2023). Regarding the research as a whole: Every convalescent patient had a positive nasal swab PCR test for SARS-CoV-2, with mild disease in about 9 patients and severe disease in one. Control cultures received a CEFX viral epitope pool as the positive control, an HIV-1 Nef peptide pool as the negative control, or no peptide. Post-vaccine blood samples were taken a median of 72 days after the second vaccine dose, with a range of roughly 13 to 250 days. Post-COVID blood samples were collected from convalescent patients a median of approximately 93 days after diagnosis, with a range of about 30 to 180 days. In 10 COVID-19 convalescent patients and a handful of infection-naive healthy vaccine recipients, the spike-specific CD4+ TCR repertoire before mRNA vaccination was compared with the repertoire after mRNA vaccination. Two doses of either the Pfizer-BioNTech BNT162b2 vaccine (n=8) or the Moderna mRNA-1273 vaccine (n=2) were administered to participants. In the convalescent cohort there were six males and four females, among whom were two Hispanic individuals, seven Caucasians, two Asians and one multiracial person. A few convalescent patients gave samples both early after vaccination (day 14) and late after vaccination (days 161 to 241). The cultures were stimulated with overlapping spike peptide pools from SARS-CoV-2 and from the common cold coronaviruses HCoV-NL63, HCoV-OC43 and HCoV-229E.

The method was PCR. At the Johns Hopkins FTIC core, DNA from the cultured CD4+ T cells underwent TCR sequencing with the Oncomine TCR Beta short-read assay. The QIAamp micro DNA kit was used to extract genomic DNA from the cultured CD4+ T cells. Oncomine TCR Beta libraries from cultured CD4+ T cells were pooled using unique dual indexes and sequenced on an Illumina iSeq 100. The study's own analysis went as follows. Non-productive sequences were removed, and CDR3s not starting with C, not ending with F or W, or shorter than 7 amino acids were discarded. Antigen-specific clonotypes were identified with the MANAFEST web application by comparing peptide-stimulated wells with reference and other culture wells. An FDR below 0.05, an odds ratio above 5, and a productive frequency above 0.1% in at least two of three replicate wells were required for clones to be considered positive. A clonotype counted as cross-reactive if it showed significant expansion both in the SARS-CoV-2 spike wells and in at least one common cold coronavirus spike condition. Levenshtein distances (stringdist) and unrooted phylogenetic trees (ape) in R version 3.6.1 were used to assess CDR3 homology. TCRdb reworked the public reads: Q25 trimming with fastp, MiXCR clone assembly, productive beta chains retained. Entries are consolidated by CDR3 protein sequence, retaining the most common genes and DNA. Here the V and J calls rest on TCRdb's processing, not on the authors' analysis. The sample contains roughly 25,000 distinct CDR3 sequences, less than 40% of them found a single time. Together, the top ten hold approximately 2.8% of the sample.

The time point label here, explained by the study, means: late sampling 161 to 241 days after vaccination in three convalescent patients. This sample's treatment or condition label indicates: roughly 11-day PBMC culture with coronavirus spike peptide pools or control peptides (ViraFEST assay). To expand antigen-specific T cells with peptide pools and then pick out the expanded clonotypes through TCR sequencing, the study relied on the ViraFEST assay. The convalescent patients' positive SARS-CoV-2 PCR tests fell between March and December 2020, which was before the Alpha, Beta and Delta variants emerged in the United States. PBMCs were cultured at about 2 million per well in IMDM supplemented with approximately 5% human AB serum and around 9.5 IU/ml IL-2, with about 10 ug/ml peptide pools added. On days 3 and 7, half of the culture medium was replaced with fresh IL-2-containing medium. CD4+ T cells were isolated after about 10 days of culture through negative selection using the EasySep CD4+ T cell isolation kit. Ficoll-Paque Plus gradient centrifugation was used to isolate PBMCs from whole blood, and the isolated PBMCs were then either used fresh or cryopreserved at -140C. In general, triplicate wells were set up for every culture condition.

The CDR3 runs 15 residues from the cysteine to the phenylalanine. Here the CDR3 DNA is all that survives: 45 bases in frame from base 1. CDR1 and CDR2, looked up from the germline V gene, are MNHEY and SVGAGI. Trimmed from V: 4 bases; trimmed from J: 5 bases; junction bases lacking a gene match: 11. Regarding this clonotype: Its target antigen remains unknown. Qualities for individual bases were not recorded, and no much larger clone is one base off.

Paper-wide results and their limitations: The number of convalescent patients in the study was relatively small, and the study did not examine early timepoints following natural infection. The median count of SARS-CoV-2-reactive clonotypes went up from 20 to 25 after infection to 38 after vaccination, although the change was not significant. Of the vaccine-specific clones found in convalescent patients, nearly all (304 of 307) were mono-reactive for SARS-CoV-2 spike instead of being cross-reactive with common cold coronaviruses. Among the post-vaccine SARS-CoV-2-reactive clones in convalescent patients, a median approximately 86% showed up only after vaccination, which suggests vaccine-specific priming.

The receptor was isolated from a human donor who had recovered from COVID-19. The source was CD4+ T cells from blood, cultured in vitro, collected about 7 months after SARS-CoV-2 vaccination. Rearrangement joined TRBV6-5 to TRBJ2-7, and 7 bases in between align with TRBD1. This receptor has the CDR3 CASSSPNRGTDEQYF. The DNA sequence reads TGTGCCAGCAGTTCCCCGAACAGGGGAACCGACGAGCAGTACTTC.